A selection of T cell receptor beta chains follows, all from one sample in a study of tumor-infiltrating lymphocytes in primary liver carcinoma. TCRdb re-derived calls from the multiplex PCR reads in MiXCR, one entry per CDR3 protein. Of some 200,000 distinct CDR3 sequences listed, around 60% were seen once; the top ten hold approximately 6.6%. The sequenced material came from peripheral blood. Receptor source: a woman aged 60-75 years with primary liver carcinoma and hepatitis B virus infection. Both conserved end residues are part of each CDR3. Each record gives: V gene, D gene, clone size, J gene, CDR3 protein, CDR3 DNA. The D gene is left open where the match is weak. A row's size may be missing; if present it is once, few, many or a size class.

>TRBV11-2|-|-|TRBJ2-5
CASSLHSRLETQYF
TGTGCCAGCAGCTTGCATTCTCGTCTAGAGACCCAGTACTTC
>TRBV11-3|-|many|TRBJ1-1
CASSLVLVTEAFF
TGTGCCAGCAGCTTAGTCTTGGTCACTGAAGCTTTCTTT
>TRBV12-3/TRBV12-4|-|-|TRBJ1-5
CASRTFHSNQPQHF
TGTGCCAGTAGAACATTCCATAGCAATCAGCCCCAGCATTTT
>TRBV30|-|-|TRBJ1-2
CAWSDSGLVNYGYTF
TGTGCCTGGAGTGACTCGGGACTGGTTAACTATGGCTACACCTTC
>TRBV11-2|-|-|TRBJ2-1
CANSLGLDNGQFF
TGTGCCAACAGCTTAGGGCTAGACAATGGGCAGTTCTTC
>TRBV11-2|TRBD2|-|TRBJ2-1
CASSLAGNSGRHEQFF
TGTGCCAGCAGTTTAGCCGGGAATAGCGGGAGACATGAGCAGTTCTTC
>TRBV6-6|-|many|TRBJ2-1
CASLSGGAWRDEQFF
TGTGCCTCCTTGAGTGGGGGGGCTTGGCGGGATGAGCAGTTCTTC
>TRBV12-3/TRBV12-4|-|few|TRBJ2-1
CASSLLAGRSNEQFF
TGTGCCAGCAGTTTATTGGCGGGGAGATCCAATGAGCAGTTCTTC
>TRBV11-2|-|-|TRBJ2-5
CAGSVSTGIGETQYF
TGTGCCGGCAGCGTATCAACAGGAATTGGAGAGACCCAGTACTTC
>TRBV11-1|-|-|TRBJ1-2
CASRPRDSYYGYIF
TGTGCCAGCAGACCCAGGGACTCTTACTATGGCTACATCTTC
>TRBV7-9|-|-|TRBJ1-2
CASSLGTREDDYTF
TGTGCCAGCAGCTTGGGGACTCGGGAGGACGACTACACCTTC
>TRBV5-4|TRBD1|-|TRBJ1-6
CASRATGGDSPIHF
TGTGCCAGCAGGGCGACAGGGGGCGATTCACCCATCCACTTT
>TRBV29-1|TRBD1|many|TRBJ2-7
CSVNTGGVQYF
TGCAGCGTAAATACAGGGGGCGTGCAGTACTTC
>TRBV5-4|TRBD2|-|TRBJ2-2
CASSLPREETGELFF
TGTGCCAGCAGCTTGCCGCGGGAGGAAACCGGGGAGCTGTTTTTT
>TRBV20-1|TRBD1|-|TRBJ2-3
CSARTGTGATDTQYF
TGCAGTGCCCGAACCGGGACAGGGGCCACAGATACGCAGTATTTT
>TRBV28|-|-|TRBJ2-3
CASSPSWRKVGDTQYF
TGTGCCAGCAGTCCATCTTGGCGGAAGGTTGGAGATACGCAGTATTTT
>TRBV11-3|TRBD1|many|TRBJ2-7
CASSRTGAANEQYF
TGTGCCAGCAGCCGGACAGGGGCCGCTAACGAGCAGTACTTC
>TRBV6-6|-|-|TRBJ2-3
CASSYMPGALTGTQYF
TGTGCCAGCAGCTACATGCCCGGGGCCCTCACAGGTACGCAGTATTTT
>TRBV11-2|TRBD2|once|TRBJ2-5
CASNSPPSGVPQETQYF
TGTGCCAGCAACTCGCCGCCTAGCGGGGTTCCCCAAGAGACCCAGTACTTC
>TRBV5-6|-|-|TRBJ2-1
CASSLGRKYGQFF
TGTGCCAGCAGCTTAGGACGAAAATACGGGCAGTTCTTC
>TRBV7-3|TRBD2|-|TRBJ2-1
CASSSHAGVSNEQFF
TGTGCCAGCAGCTCCCACGCGGGAGTCTCGAATGAGCAGTTCTTC
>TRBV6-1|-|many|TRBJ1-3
CASTKRRGTQSLGNTIYF
TGTGCCAGCACCAAGAGGAGGGGAACTCAGAGTCTTGGAAACACCATATATTTT
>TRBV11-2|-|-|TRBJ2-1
CASVSLAGTYNEQFF
TGTGCCAGCGTCTCACTAGCCGGTACCTACAATGAGCAGTTCTTC
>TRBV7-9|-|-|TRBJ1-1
CVSSSDRTVVETFF
TGCGTCAGCAGCTCCGACAGAACTGTGGTGGAAACTTTCTTT
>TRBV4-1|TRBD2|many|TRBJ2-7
CASSQDPTGGPYEQYF
TGCGCCAGCAGCCAAGACCCAACGGGAGGGCCCTACGAGCAGTACTTC
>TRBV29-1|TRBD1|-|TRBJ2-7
CSVDPGQGREQCF
TGCAGCGTTGACCCTGGACAGGGACGCGAGCAGTGCTTC
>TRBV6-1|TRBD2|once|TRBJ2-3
CASALGTSGRVDAQYF
TGTGCCAGCGCCCTAGGGACTAGCGGGAGGGTTGATGCGCAGTATTTT
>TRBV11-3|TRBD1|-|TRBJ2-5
CACSLHRGLGETRYF
TGTGCCTGCAGCTTACACAGGGGGCTGGGAGAGACCCGGTACTTC
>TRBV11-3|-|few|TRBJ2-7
CASSLGSGTRYEQYF
TGTGCCAGCAGCTTAGGCTCCGGGACCCGCTACGAGCAGTACTTC
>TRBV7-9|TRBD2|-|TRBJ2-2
CARSTNTGLAVDTGELFF
TGTGCCAGGAGCACCAACACGGGACTAGCGGTCGACACCGGGGAGCTGTTTTTT
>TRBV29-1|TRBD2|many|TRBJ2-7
CSVQGGLAGAGQYF
TGCAGCGTCCAAGGGGGACTAGCGGGAGCAGGGCAGTACTTC
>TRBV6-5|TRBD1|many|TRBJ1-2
CASSSRGQPENYGYTF
TGTGCCAGCAGCTCAAGGGGGCAACCAGAAAACTATGGCTACACCTTC